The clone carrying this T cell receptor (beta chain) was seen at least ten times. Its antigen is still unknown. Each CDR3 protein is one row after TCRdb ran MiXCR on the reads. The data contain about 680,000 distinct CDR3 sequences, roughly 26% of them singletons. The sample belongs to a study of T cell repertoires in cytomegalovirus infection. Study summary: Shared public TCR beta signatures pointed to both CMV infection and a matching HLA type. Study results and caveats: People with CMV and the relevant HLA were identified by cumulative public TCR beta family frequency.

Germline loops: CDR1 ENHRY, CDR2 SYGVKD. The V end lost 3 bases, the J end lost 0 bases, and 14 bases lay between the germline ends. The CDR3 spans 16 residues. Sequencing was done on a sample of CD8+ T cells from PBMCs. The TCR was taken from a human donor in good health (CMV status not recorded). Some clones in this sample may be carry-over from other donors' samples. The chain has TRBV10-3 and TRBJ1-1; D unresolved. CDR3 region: CAISDPASSMNTEAFF. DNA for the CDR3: TGTGCCATCAGTGACCCGGCCTCCTCCATGAACACTGAAGCTTTCTTT.